What follows describes a single TCR delta chain. What antigen it recognizes has not been identified. TCRdb's protein, taken from a much larger clone, differs from this DNA's translation at residue 5, likely owing to a read error; the protein displayed comes from the DNA. For bulk TCR repertoire analysis, Vgamma9/Vdelta2+ and Vdelta2-negative gammadelta T cell populations were flow-sorted out of peripheral blood mononuclear cells. The library was built by means of multiplex PCR. The run used an Illumina MiSeq. From each sorted gammadelta T cell sample, both TCR gamma (TRG) and TCR delta (TRD) chains were sequenced. In the source study's methods: The repertoire analyses drew on clonotype tree plots, the accumulated frequency of the top 20 clonotypes, and diversity index (DI) and D75 metrics. For TCRdb, the public reads were processed anew by CATT, and duplicate DNA sequences were folded into one row. These V and J calls rely on TCRdb rather than the paper's analysis. The sample data list around 82,000 delta-chain clones, and more than 1.4% of these were observed just once. Roughly 9.5% of the sample lies in the top ten.

This specimen belongs to a study of γδ T cells in repeated Plasmodium falciparum infection (dated by TCRdb to the early 2020s). Regarding the study in general: Malian children exposed to intense seasonal malaria transmission were enrolled in the natural-infection arm and compared with Australian children matched for age and gender. Malian gammadelta TCR repertoires were analysed cross-sectionally during no-transmission periods and were analysed longitudinally across acute febrile malaria episodes. The study examined how repeated Plasmodium falciparum infection shapes the human gammadelta T cell repertoire, using natural infection in Mali and controlled human malaria infection. Samples from controlled-infection subjects were taken at baseline, right before selected infections, and 21 days after each infection. Four controlled human malaria infections were administered to roughly five malaria-naive U.S. adults over roughly 580 days by bites from P. falciparum NF54-infected Anopheles stephensi mosquitoes. Study-level results and caveats: Generalizability was limited because the Malian cohort was drawn from a small rural village of predominantly one ethnic group. The controlled-infection cohort was small, limiting analysis of inter-individual variability in gammadelta T cell responses. Vgamma9/Vdelta2+ TCR repertoires showed a highly stable polyclonal repertoire over time and infection, with many inter-individual overlapping TCRgamma sequences. In Vdelta2-negative, largely Vdelta1+, gammadelta TCR repertoires, repeated controlled infections appeared to drive waves of new clonotype selection. Vdelta2-negative gammadelta TCR repertoires from Malian children appeared more clonally expanded, less diverse and less shared than those of Australian children.

CDR1 is given as TSWWSYY and CDR2 as QGS, both from the germline V gene. Ends trimmed: V by 4 bases, J by 0 bases; bases unmatched to a gene: 4. The CDR3 has 15 amino acids, counting the end cysteine and phenylalanine. Just CDR3 DNA is preserved here, 45 bases in frame from base 1. Sequencing was carried out using gamma-delta T cells from blood. This receptor was obtained from a pool of human donors (malaria-infected and uninfected, not separated). Rearrangement joined TRDV1 to TRDJ1; 8 bases in between match TRDD3. The CDR3: CALGGVLGDTDKLIF. The sequence in DNA is TGTGCTCTTGGGGGGGTACTGGGGGACACCGATAAACTCATCTTT.